This note documents a single T cell receptor beta chain sequence. One junction end disagrees with the germline gene, perhaps due to a read error. This CDR3 contains 18 residues. The V gene's germline CDR1 is SGDLS and CDR2 YYNGEE. Reverse transcription of extracted RNA yielded cDNA, which provided the sequencing template. Data came from immunoSEQ multiplex PCR; TCRdb stores just in-frame clones and leaves some out. The repertoire holds around 100,000 clones, with 50% to 75% as singletons. The sample is drawn from a study of CD8+ T cells in alopecia areata. Treatment indicated: oral pan-JAK inhibitor, 5-10 mg twice daily.

The material sequenced was CD8+ T cells sorted from blood, taken at week 24, from a patient treated with tofacitinib. The receptor's source is a human donor with alopecia areata. The chain combines TRBV9 with TRBJ1-6; D is ambiguous. CDR3 bases: TGTGCCAGCTGCGTAGACCCTCGATCCGGAACAGAAAATTCACCCCTCCACTTT. Protein product: CASCVDPRSGTENSPLHF.